A single sample is the source of the 9 T cell receptor beta chains below, sequenced in a study of blood T cells in healthy people across ages. It was with a sample-barcoded 5' primer and a J-beta primer mix that a second PCR of roughly 7 to 12 cycles was run. TCRdb passed the 5' RACE reads through MiXCR, listing each CDR3 protein once. The table records almost 800,000 distinct CDR3 sequences, about three fifths of them present only once. The sequencing input was blood. The source is a man aged 25-40 years in good health.

The genes are TRBV2 and TRBJ1-1; 8 bases map to TRBD1. The V segment lost 6 bases and the J segment 5 bases; nucleotides outside the gene matches: 8. Germline V gives CDR1 SNHLY, CDR2 FYNNEI. This CDR3 spans 14 amino acids. The chain's CDR3 is CASSMTGVGTEAFF. The CDR3 coding sequence is TGTGCCAGCAGCATGACAGGGGTCGGTACTGAAGCTTTCTTT.

This clonotype was seen only once. The V gene is TRBV2, the J gene TRBJ2-7, with D hard to call. Germline CDR1 and CDR2: SNHLY and FYNNEI. The CDR3 sequence is 16 residues long. The V and J ends lost 3 bases and 0 bases respectively, with 15 bases between them. CDR3 residues: CASSDFQPAFSYEQYF. CDR3 bases: TGTGCCAGCAGTGATTTTCAGCCAGCCTTCTCCTACGAGCAGTACTTC.

The V and J genes are TRBV14 and TRBJ2-4; the D is unclear. Germline CDR1 and CDR2: SGHDN and FVKESK. The CDR3 spans 16 residues. The ends were cut back, 0 bases at V and 3 bases at J, with 12 bases in the middle. The CDR3 region has the DNA TGTGCCAGCAGCCAAGATGTACAGTTGGACAAAAACATTCAGTACTTC. Protein: CASSQDVQLDKNIQYF. The entire variable domain, with the rest obtained from reference TRBV14 and TRBJ2-4, is as follows: EAGVTQFPSHSVIEKGQTVTLRCDPISGHDNLYWYRRVMGKEIKFLLHFVKESKQDESGMPNNRFLAERTGGTYSTLKVQPAELEDSGVYFCASSQDVQLDKNIQYFGAGTRLSVL.

This clonotype was seen a handful of times. The rearrangement uses TRBV28 and TRBJ1-5, with 10 bases lining up with TRBD1. In germline, CDR1 is MDHEN, CDR2 SYDVKM. The CDR3 sequence is 16 residues long. V was clipped by 4 bases and J by 4 bases; unmatched bases: 7. CDR3 sequence: CASSSTGQGWNQPQHF. The DNA for the CDR3 is TGTGCCAGCAGTTCCACGGGACAGGGGTGGAATCAGCCCCAGCATTTT.

The chain links TRBV25-1 to TRBJ1-2, with TRBD1 as a possible D gene (6 bases). Trimming took off 3 bases at V and 6 bases at J, with 20 bases between the two ends. The length of the CDR3 is 16 residues. From germline, CDR1 is MGHDK and CDR2 SYGVNS. In nucleotides, the CDR3 is TGTGCCAGCAGTGACAGCCTCAGGGGAGGGATGGATGGCTACACCTTC. It encodes CASSDSLRGGMDGYTF.

Here the CDR3 reads CASSQDGTIHEQYF. In DNA, the CDR3 is TGCGCCAGCAGCCAAGATGGGACAATCCACGAGCAGTACTTC. The chain uses TRBV4-3 and TRBJ2-5; possibly TRBD1 for D (6 bases). The DNA end favors TRBJ2-7, so the J call may be wrong. Germline CDR1 is LGHNA and CDR2 is YSLEER. The CDR3 spans 14 residues.

The gene calls are TRBV12-3 or TRBV12-4 and TRBJ1-5; D possibly corresponds to TRBD1 (5 bases). Deletions cut 7 bases from V and 4 bases from J, with 8 bases between. The CDR3 is 12 amino acids. The CDR3 nucleotides are TGTGCCAGCAACGGACAAAATCAGCCCCAGCATTTT. Translated, it gives CASNGQNQPQHF.

This clonotype was detected only a few times. The V gene is TRBV20-1, the J gene TRBJ2-5, with TRBD2 as a possible D gene (5 bases). V lost 6 bases and J lost 5, with 10 bases in between. Germline CDR1 is DFQATT and CDR2 is SNEGSKA (reference sequence). CDR3 length equals 11 residues. This CDR3 reads CSARPSETQYF. The CDR3 coding sequence is TGCAGTGCAAGACCTAGCGAGACCCAGTACTTC.

The V call is TRBV27, the J call TRBJ1-2; no clear D gene. CDR1 and CDR2 (germline): MNHEY, SMNVEV (reference sequence). The CDR3 covers 14 residues. The ends were cut back, 4 bases at V and 4 bases at J, with 13 bases in the middle. CDR3 in amino acids: CASSSLGSSYGYTF. CDR3 DNA sequence: TGTGCCAGCAGTTCCCTAGGCAGTTCCTATGGCTACACCTTC.